A single T cell receptor beta chain is shown here with its context. The target antigen is unknown. In TCRdb, the 5' RACE reads were re-called with MiXCR into one record per CDR3 protein. The table has 250,000 to 350,000 distinct CDR3 sequences, more than 15% seen once. This record comes from a study of T-cell memory formation after mild COVID-19. Whole-study findings and limits: Researchers could not confirm that second-wave clones peaking on day 37 targeted SARS-CoV-2. Pre-infection memory contained some responding clones, which suggested that cross-reactive memory had joined. Clones that contracted from day 15 to 85 had balanced CD4/CD8; later expanders were CD4+ biased.

The CDR3 is 12 residues long. Trimming took 6 bases from V and 9 from J, leaving 9 bases between them. Germline V CDR1 and CDR2: MNHEY, SVGEGT. The chain is built from TRBV6-2 or TRBV6-3 and TRBJ1-6, with D unclear. The TCR originated in a man between 18 and 29 years old who had mild COVID-19 (a few samples of this study predate the infection). Cell type and time point are not known. Sequences were obtained from PBMCs or a T cell subset sorted from them (not recorded which). The CDR3 DNA reads TGTGCCAGCAGCTATGGATTTTCACCCCTCCACTTT. Translation: CASSYGFSPLHF.